This T cell receptor beta chain comes out of a study of blood T cell repertoires in COVID-19. The wider study: From T cells, B-cell-depleted T cells, or PBMCs came the material, which was cDNA or gDNA.

In the authors' workflow: Amplifying reference gene primers gave estimates of nucleated cell counts. TCRdb's table, derived via immunoSEQ multiplex PCR, lists solely in-frame clones and lacks some. V, J and clone size are those of that table, while D and trimming were read from the DNA. The data contain fewer than 250,000 clones, roughly 80% of them singletons. Trimming at V came to 1 base and at J to 3 bases, leaving 7 bases not matched to a gene. This CDR3 has 16 amino acids. Germline V lookup: CDR1 PRHDT, CDR2 FYEKMQ (reference sequence). The clonotype was recovered from a woman between 40 and 55 years old with active or convalescent COVID-19. The sample comprised peripheral blood. This chain joins TRBV13 and TRBJ2-7; 9 bases agree with TRBD1. CDR3 sequence: CASSLARTGAFYEQYF. The DNA for the CDR3 is TGTGCCAGCAGCTTAGCTAGGACAGGGGCCTTCTACGAGCAGTACTTC.